This TCR beta chain was retrieved from a study of yellow fever vaccine responses in identical twins. Germline lookup yields CDR1 SGHRS and CDR2 YFSETQ. Germline trimming cut 0 bases from V and 8 bases from J; bases unmatched to any gene: 10. The CDR3 has 15 residues. TCRdb passed the RT-PCR reads through MiXCR, listing each CDR3 protein once. The sample lists roughly 36,000 distinct CDR3 sequences; roughly three fifths were seen once. The sequences come from T cells from blood (PBMCs), unsorted or a sorted subset (not recorded which), collected before or after yellow fever vaccination (not recorded which). J is TRBJ1-1 and V is TRBV5-1, with 7 bases matching TRBD1. This receptor was obtained from a woman aged 18 to 35 who received the yellow fever vaccine. The CDR3 coding sequence is TGCGCCAGCAGCTTGGGGGACTACCGACAGGGCGAAGCTTTCTTT. Translation: CASSLGDYRQGEAFF.